This T cell receptor (beta chain) appears in the sequencing data of a study of CD8+CD57+ T cells in acquired aplastic anemia listed by TCRdb under 2018. Describing the broader study: Extracted DNA from sorted CD4+ and CD8+ cells averaged approximately 3 ug, ranging from about 0.2 to 30 ug. For healthy donor samples, the average read count was around 9.9 million for CD4+ cells and around 12 million for CD8+ cells. Points the paper makes about the study in general: Although 25 to 30 CD8+ CDR3 sequences were shared by patients and controls, these sequences appeared highly expressed in patients and within the immunodominant clones of patients. No significant difference in CD8+ Simpson's diversity was found between patients and healthy controls (P=0.060).

In this study, sorted CD4+ and CD8+ T cells from the blood of healthy subjects and of severe aplastic anemia patients had their TCR repertoires deep-sequenced. Ficoll-Paque density gradient centrifugation was used to isolate peripheral blood mononuclear cells. CD4+ and CD8+ T cells were sorted by FACS or magnetic beads before DNA extraction. As to this clonotype: Its antigen is unknown. Base qualities were left out, and no much larger clone turns up one base away.

Genomic DNA served as template for TCR beta VDJ combination and CDR3 sequence profiling. TCR repertoire sequencing was run on an Illumina HiSeq 2000. As for how the authors treated the data: Repertoire assessment relied on Simpson's diversity index, CDR3 size and DJ length profiles, and TRBV/TRBJ rearrangement plots. The most abundant DNA sequence in the deep sequencing data was defined as the immunodominant clone. CDR3 amino acid sequences were checked for sharing between subjects and were compared against published repertoires and the VDJdb database. TCRdb reworked the public reads: Q25 trimming with fastp, MiXCR clone assembly, productive beta chains retained. Each entry merges the rows of one CDR3 protein and shows their most common DNA and genes. The V and J calls shown here were made by TCRdb, not taken from the authors' results. Recorded for this sample are approximately 200,000 distinct CDR3 sequences; less than 65% of them occurred a single time. The leading ten clones occupy 16% of the sample.

The TCR originated in a human donor in good health, serving as a control. The sequencing input was sorted CD4+, CD8+, or CD8+CD57+ T cells (not recorded which) from PBMCs.

The sequence in DNA is TGTGCCAGTCGGGACAACAGACAATACGAGCAGTACTTC. It specifies CASRDNRQYEQYF. The rearranged chain carries TRBV12-3 or TRBV12-4 and TRBJ2-7; the best D guess is TRBD1, with 6 bases matching. At the junction V is shortened by 9 bases and J by 4 bases, with 16 bases in between. Inclusive of the bounding cysteine and phenylalanine, the CDR3 is 13 residues long. The CDR3 DNA has 39 bases and is translated from base 1.